A selection of T cell receptor beta chains follows, all from one sample in a study of blood T cell repertoires in COVID-19. The table came from immunoSEQ multiplex PCR; TCRdb's copy has only in-frame clones and leaves some out. This table holds under 300,000 clones, around 86% found once. Material for sequencing was peripheral blood. The receptors here all came from a man in his late teens or twenties with active or convalescent COVID-19. CDR3s include the opening cysteine and the closing phenylalanine or tryptophan. Fields, in order: J gene, CDR3 length, V gene, CDR3 protein.

J gene: TRBJ2-3; CDR3 length: 18; V gene: TRBV10-3; CDR3 protein: CAISDIAKAGGPADTQYF
J gene: TRBJ2-2; CDR3 length: 15; V gene: TRBV10-3; CDR3 protein: CAMATGLANTGELFF
J gene: TRBJ2-7; CDR3 length: 14; V gene: TRBV27; CDR3 protein: CASSWREGPYEQYF
J gene: TRBJ1-5; CDR3 length: 16; V gene: TRBV19; CDR3 protein: CASSFTGGVGNQPQHF
J gene: TRBJ2-7; CDR3 length: 12; V gene: TRBV11-2; CDR3 protein: CASSLREGEQYF
J gene: TRBJ1-2; CDR3 length: 15; V gene: TRBV7-3; CDR3 protein: CASSPFPGAGDGYTF
J gene: TRBJ1-5; CDR3 length: 13; V gene: TRBV7-2; CDR3 protein: CASSLAEGQPQHF
J gene: TRBJ2-7; CDR3 length: 13; V gene: TRBV29-1; CDR3 protein: CSVAAGISYEQYF
J gene: TRBJ2-5; CDR3 length: 13; V gene: TRBV10-2; CDR3 protein: CASSSGPRETQYF
J gene: TRBJ1-3; CDR3 length: 13; V gene: TRBV29-1; CDR3 protein: CSVAGDSGNTIYF
J gene: TRBJ2-5; CDR3 length: 14; V gene: TRBV5-1; CDR3 protein: CASSRPGLQETQYF
J gene: TRBJ1-6; CDR3 length: 14; V gene: TRBV9; CDR3 protein: CASSADNYNSPLHF
J gene: TRBJ2-7; CDR3 length: 15; V gene: TRBV10-3; CDR3 protein: CAISAAADNTYEQYF
J gene: TRBJ1-5; CDR3 length: 14; V gene: TRBV20-1; CDR3 protein: CSASAGVHFQPQHF
J gene: TRBJ2-7; CDR3 length: 14; V gene: TRBV28; CDR3 protein: CASSLGWGGYEQYF
J gene: TRBJ2-5; CDR3 length: 15; V gene: TRBV5-1; CDR3 protein: CASSLGGSSQETQYF
J gene: TRBJ1-5; CDR3 length: 19; V gene: TRBV2; CDR3 protein: CASSEVGLDRGYSNQPQHF
J gene: TRBJ1-3; CDR3 length: 15; V gene: TRBV7-9; CDR3 protein: CASSFGQGTGNTIYF
J gene: TRBJ2-7; CDR3 length: 16; V gene: TRBV11-2; CDR3 protein: CASSLDLSGGFYEQYF
J gene: TRBJ2-2; CDR3 length: 15; V gene: TRBV7-2; CDR3 protein: CASSLWTGVTGELFF
J gene: TRBJ2-7; CDR3 length: 15; V gene: TRBV7-6; CDR3 protein: CASSLYGTGGHEQYF
J gene: TRBJ2-7; CDR3 length: 12; V gene: TRBV5-5; CDR3 protein: CASSPGVYEQYF
J gene: TRBJ2-2; CDR3 length: 17; V gene: TRBV27; CDR3 protein: CASSGLADPRDTGELFF
J gene: TRBJ2-7; CDR3 length: 15; V gene: TRBV6-5; CDR3 protein: CASVPAGQGAREQYF
J gene: TRBJ2-7; CDR3 length: 13; V gene: TRBV6-2/TRBV6-3; CDR3 protein: CASSTGRGDEQYF
J gene: TRBJ2-1; CDR3 length: 16; V gene: TRBV5-1; CDR3 protein: CASSVYRTSGLNEQFF